Each of the 2 T cell receptor beta chains below was sequenced from the same sample in a study of CD8+CD57+ T cells in acquired aplastic anemia. In patients chosen for sequencing, flow cytometry had shown CD8+CD57+ cell expansion. According to the study, genomic DNA was the template for TCR beta VDJ and CDR3 profiling. TCRdb called the reads again in MiXCR, with one record for every CDR3 protein. This table holds around 290,000 distinct CDR3 sequences, approximately 60% found once. Material for sequencing was sorted CD4+, CD8+, or CD8+CD57+ T cells (not recorded which) from PBMCs. Receptor source: a human donor with aplastic anemia.

This clonotype was seen repeatedly, ten times or more. The chain has TRBV24-1 and TRBJ1-5; D may be TRBD1 (5 bases). Trimming left V 5 bases short and J 7 bases short, with 11 bases between. CDR3 length: 13 residues. The germline V gene has CDR1 KGHDR and CDR2 SFDVKD. This chain's CDR3 is CATSGRGGQPQHF. The CDR3 bases are TGTGCCACCAGTGGTCGGGGGGGGCAGCCCCAGCATTTT.

This clonotype occurred many times. CDR3 sequence: CASSSDSFSYEQYF. The CDR3 DNA reads TGCGCCAGCAGCTCGGACAGCTTCTCCTACGAGCAGTACTTC. V is TRBV5-1 and J is TRBJ2-7, with a weak D call TRBD1 (6 bases). This CDR3 region has 14 residues. Germline V gene sequence: CDR1 SGHRS, CDR2 YFSETQ. The germline V and J ends were trimmed by 3 bases and 0 bases, with 10 bases remaining between them. The variable domain in full, completed from reference TRBV5-1 and TRBJ2-7, reads KAGVTQTPRYLIKTRGQQVTLSCSPISGHRSVSWYQQTPGQGLQFLFEYFSETQRNKGNFPGRFSGRQFSNSRSEMNVSTLELGDSALYLCASSSDSFSYEQYFGPGTRLTVT.